The source of this T cell receptor beta chain is a study of Ad26.COV2.S vaccination and SARS-CoV-2 variants. Study as a whole: Enrolled in COV1001, the donor was in the Ad26.COV2.S trial arm, which received the vaccine. Study-level findings and limits: Reportedly, spike-specific CD8+ and CD4+ T cell responses achieved substantial breadth once vaccination had taken place.

The V gene's germline CDR1 is LNHDA and CDR2 SQIVND (reference sequence). V was trimmed by 3 bases and J by 1 base, leaving 6 bases between them. This CDR3 is 13 amino acids long. Stated treatment: about 20 received Ad26.COV2.S at low or high dose, single or two shots; 5 received placebo; per-sample allocation not given. Samples came from day 63 after the first vaccine or placebo injection. As for this clone: The antigen is unknown.

Profiling relied on immunoSEQ multiplex PCR, and the TCRdb table lists in-frame clones only, not all of them. Among approximately 240,000 clones listed, roughly 90% were seen once. The source was peripheral blood, collected in a trial of Ad26.COV2.S vaccine versus placebo. The V call is TRBV19, the J call TRBJ1-1; D not resolved. The TCR was taken from a person between 18 and 60 years old who received the Ad26.COV2.S COVID-19 vaccine or a placebo. CDR3 amino acids: CASSMGRNTEAFF. The CDR3 nucleotides are TGTGCCAGTAGTATGGGCAGGAACACTGAAGCTTTCTTT.